This T cell receptor beta chain appears in the sequencing data of a study of CD8 T cells in ankylosing spondylitis. General study results and limits: As reported, disease-linked clones showed significant enrichment in matched ankylosing spondylitis synovial fluid. Some of these motif variants have turned up before, in reports on reactive arthritis synovial fluid and blood. It appeared that ankylosing spondylitis blood was characterized by a TCR beta motif of about eight highly homologous variants. Clones linked to disease, bearing a CD8+ phenotype, were relatively rare in peripheral blood.

Construction of TCR beta libraries was performed using quantitative 5'-RACE with molecular barcodes. TCRdb re-called the 5' RACE reads through MiXCR, storing one row per CDR3 protein. Among 750,000 to 850,000 distinct CDR3 sequences listed, about an eighth were seen once. Germline assignment: CDR1 LNHDA and CDR2 SQIVND (reference sequence). The CDR3 totals 14 residues. Trimming took 6 bases from V and 3 from J; bases not matched to a gene: 3. This clonotype was seen a few times. Its antigen remains unknown. This clonotype originated in a male donor with ankylosing spondylitis. The material sequenced was blood, either unsorted or a sorted T cell fraction (not recorded which). The chain carries TRBV19 and TRBJ2-2, with 8 nucleotides matching TRBD2. This chain's CDR3 is CASRGTSDTGELFF. Written as DNA, the CDR3 is TGTGCCAGTAGAGGGACTAGTGACACCGGGGAGCTGTTTTTT.